These T cell receptor beta chains were read from a single sample in a study of blood T cell repertoires in COVID-19. Clones were sequenced by immunoSEQ multiplex PCR, and TCRdb holds only the in-frame ones, with some missing. This sample yields approximately 75,000 clones, of which 82% are seen a single time; around 6.9% belongs to the top ten. Sequencing was performed on peripheral blood. Receptors originate from a human donor in a cohort sampled during active COVID-19. CDR3s include the opening cysteine and the closing phenylalanine or tryptophan. The D gene is left open where the match is weak. The listing skips clone size in some rows; elsewhere it reads once, few, many or a size class.

j_call	d_call	v_call	clone_size	cdr3_nt	cdr3_aa
TRBJ1-2	-	TRBV5-1	-	TGCGCCAGCAGCTTTGACGAGACAGTGAGCGGCTACACCTTC	CASSFDETVSGYTF
TRBJ2-7	TRBD1	TRBV11-3	-	TGTGCCAGCAGCTTAGAAGGGGGCAGCTCCTACGAGCAGTACTTC	CASSLEGGSSYEQYF
TRBJ2-7	TRBD1	TRBV10-3	-	TGTGCCATCAGGAGGACAGGGGATTTAGGGGAGCAGTACTTC	CAIRRTGDLGEQYF
TRBJ1-3	-	TRBV5-6	-	TGTGCCAGCAGCTTGTATAGTCTCTCTGGAAACACCATATATTTT	CASSLYSLSGNTIYF
TRBJ2-7	TRBD1	TRBV7-9	few	TGTGCCAGCAGCCCCATGGGGACAGGGGGCGGCGAGCAGTACTTC	CASSPMGTGGGEQYF
TRBJ1-2	-	TRBV6-6	-	TGTGCCAGCAACCCGGGAGGGTCCTATGGCTACACCTTC	CASNPGGSYGYTF
TRBJ1-3	-	TRBV4-2	-	TGTGCCAGCAGCCAAGATCTGGGAGGTAGAAACACCATATATTTT	CASSQDLGGRNTIYF
TRBJ1-1	TRBD1	TRBV18	-	TGTGCCAGCTCACCCAAACCTGACAGGGCGGGTACTGAAGCTTTCTTT	CASSPKPDRAGTEAFF
TRBJ1-3	-	TRBV18	once	TGTGCCAGCTCGTACGGGACATCTGGAAACACCATATATTTT	CASSYGTSGNTIYF
TRBJ1-2	TRBD1	TRBV5-1	-	TGCGCCAGCAGCGAAGACAGGGGCTATGGCTACACCTTC	CASSEDRGYGYTF
TRBJ2-7	-	TRBV7-8	-	TGTGCCAGCAGCTTCCAGGTCTCCTACGAGCAGTACTTC	CASSFQVSYEQYF
TRBJ1-1	-	TRBV7-9	-	TGTGCCAGCAGCCGAGAAATGAACACTGAAGCTTTCTTT	CASSREMNTEAFF
TRBJ2-7	-	TRBV5-1	-	TGCGCCAGCAGCTTGGGGGTTAGCGGTTCCTCCTACGAGCAGTACTTC	CASSLGVSGSSYEQYF
TRBJ2-7	TRBD2	TRBV4-2	-	TGTGCCAGCAGCCGGTCACTAGCGGGGAGCTCCTACGAGCAGTACTTC	CASSRSLAGSSYEQYF
TRBJ1-1	-	TRBV11-3	-	TGTGCCAGCAGCTTAAGGGGTGGGGACACTGAAGCTTTCTTT	CASSLRGGDTEAFF
TRBJ2-5	TRBD2	TRBV5-4	-	TGTGCCAGCAGCACGACCCTCCAGGGAGGGGAGACCCAGTACTTC	CASSTTLQGGETQYF
TRBJ2-5	-	TRBV5-6	-	TGTGCCAGCAGGACACCAGGCCCCGAAGAGACCCAGTACTTC	CASRTPGPEETQYF
TRBJ2-3	-	TRBV25-1	-	TGTGCCAGCGCCCCGGGGGATACGCAGTATTTT	CASAPGDTQYF
TRBJ2-1	-	TRBV24-1	-	TGTGCCACCAGTGATTGGGCCGTGCGTGAGCAGTTCTTC	CATSDWAVREQFF
TRBJ2-5	-	TRBV7-3	-	TGTGCCAGCAGCTTGACGGGGGGCCCCCAAGAGACCCAGTACTTC	CASSLTGGPQETQYF
TRBJ2-6	-	TRBV11-3	-	TGTGCCAGCAGCTTAGAAGGGGCTGGGGCCAACGTCCTGACTTTC	CASSLEGAGANVLTF
TRBJ1-5	-	TRBV7-7	few	TGTGCTAGCACCACGCGACCAGCGCTCCTCAATCAGCCCCAGCATTTT	CASTTRPALLNQPQHF
TRBJ1-4	-	TRBV5-4	once	TGTGCCAGCAGCTCCCGGACAGAAGAGTCTGAAAAACTGTTTTTT	CASSSRTEESEKLFF
TRBJ1-6	TRBD1	TRBV18	-	TGTGCCAGCTCACTTACCGGACAGGGTAATTCACCCCTCCACTTT	CASSLTGQGNSPLHF
TRBJ1-1	-	TRBV3-1/TRBV3-2	-	TGTGCCAGCAGCCAAGATAATGGAGGCACTGAAGCTTTCTTT	CASSQDNGGTEAFF
TRBJ2-7	TRBD2	TRBV7-2	-	TGTGCCAGCAGCTTCCCTACTAGCGGGGACCACTCCTACGAGCAGTACTTC	CASSFPTSGDHSYEQYF
TRBJ2-3	TRBD2	TRBV7-9	-	TGTGCCAGCAGCCTAAGGCGGGGGGGCAGAGATACGCAGTATTTT	CASSLRRGGRDTQYF
TRBJ1-5	TRBD1	TRBV27	-	TGTGCCAGCAGCGGGACAGGGTCCCATCAGCCCCAGCATTTT	CASSGTGSHQPQHF
TRBJ1-2	-	TRBV5-1	-	TGCGCCAGCAGCCGTGTCACAGGGTCGTCTACGGTAGAAGGCTACACCTTC	CASSRVTGSSTVEGYTF
TRBJ1-2	-	TRBV7-6	-	TGTGCCAGCAGCTTAGCGGGAGGGCCCGGCTACACCTTC	CASSLAGGPGYTF
TRBJ2-7	TRBD2	TRBV5-6	-	TGTGCCAGCAGGCCGATCGGGGGGACCTCCTACGAGCAGTACTTC	CASRPIGGTSYEQYF
TRBJ2-1	-	TRBV11-2	-	TGTGCCAGCAGCACCTCCCTCAGGGGCCCAAGCTCCTACAATGAGCAGTTCTTC	CASSTSLRGPSSYNEQFF
TRBJ1-3	-	TRBV6-5	-	TGTGCCGTAATATCTCAGGGCAGTACTGGAAACACCATATATTTT	CAVISQGSTGNTIYF
TRBJ1-1	-	TRBV4-1	-	TGCGCCAGCAGTTTTTCTCAGGGGAACACTGAAGCTTTCTTT	CASSFSQGNTEAFF